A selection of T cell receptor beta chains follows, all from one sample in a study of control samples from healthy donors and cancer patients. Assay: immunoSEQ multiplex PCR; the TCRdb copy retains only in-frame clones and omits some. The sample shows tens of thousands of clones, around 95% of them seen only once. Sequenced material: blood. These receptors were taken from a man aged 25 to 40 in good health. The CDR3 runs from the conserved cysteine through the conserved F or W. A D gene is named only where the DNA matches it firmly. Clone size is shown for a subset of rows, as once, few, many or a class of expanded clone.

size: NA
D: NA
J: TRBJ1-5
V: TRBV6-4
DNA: TGTGCCAGCAGTCAGGAAAGCAATCAGCCCCAGCATTTT
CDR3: CASSQESNQPQHF

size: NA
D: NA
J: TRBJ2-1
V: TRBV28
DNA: TGTGCCAGCAGTTTGGGGCAGGGGATAATGGATGAGCAGTTCTTC
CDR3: CASSLGQGIMDEQFF

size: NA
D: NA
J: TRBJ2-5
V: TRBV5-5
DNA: TGTGCCAGCAGCTTGAGTCCCAGTTATCAAGAGACCCAGTACTTC
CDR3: CASSLSPSYQETQYF

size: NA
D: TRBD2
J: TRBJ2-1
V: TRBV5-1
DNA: TGCGCCAGCAGCACAGGCACTAGCGGGAGAAGGCTCTCCTACAATGAGCAGTTCTTC
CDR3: CASSTGTSGRRLSYNEQFF

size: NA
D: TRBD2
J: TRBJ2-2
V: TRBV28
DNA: TGTGCCAGCAGTTTTCTGGCGGGAGGACTGGTCACCGGGGAGCTGTTTTTT
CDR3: CASSFLAGGLVTGELFF

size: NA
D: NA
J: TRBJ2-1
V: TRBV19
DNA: TGTGCCAGTAGGGGGGACAATGAGCAGTTCTTC
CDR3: CASRGDNEQFF

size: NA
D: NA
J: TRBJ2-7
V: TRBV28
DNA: TGTGCCAGCAGCCCCCTGGGAGGTTCCTACGAGCAGTACTTC
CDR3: CASSPLGGSYEQYF

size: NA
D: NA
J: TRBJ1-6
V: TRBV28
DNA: TGTGCCAGCAGTCGCCCTTCGGGACATCTCCACTTT
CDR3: CASSRPSGHLHF

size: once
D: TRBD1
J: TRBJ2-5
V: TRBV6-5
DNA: TGTGCCAGCAGTTGGGACAGGGCAACAGGGGCCCAGTACTTC
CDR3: CASSWDRATGAQYF

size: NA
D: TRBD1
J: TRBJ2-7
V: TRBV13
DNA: TGTGCCAGCAGCTTAGGGGGGACAGGCGCCTACGAGCAGTACTTC
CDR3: CASSLGGTGAYEQYF

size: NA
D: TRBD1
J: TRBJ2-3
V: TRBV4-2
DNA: TGTGCCAGCAGCCAAGACTCCGGACAGGGTGCATTTAATTTT
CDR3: CASSQDSGQGAFNF

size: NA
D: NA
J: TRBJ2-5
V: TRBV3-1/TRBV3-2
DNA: TGTGCCAGCAGCCAAGATACTGAGACCCAGTACTTC
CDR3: CASSQDTETQYF